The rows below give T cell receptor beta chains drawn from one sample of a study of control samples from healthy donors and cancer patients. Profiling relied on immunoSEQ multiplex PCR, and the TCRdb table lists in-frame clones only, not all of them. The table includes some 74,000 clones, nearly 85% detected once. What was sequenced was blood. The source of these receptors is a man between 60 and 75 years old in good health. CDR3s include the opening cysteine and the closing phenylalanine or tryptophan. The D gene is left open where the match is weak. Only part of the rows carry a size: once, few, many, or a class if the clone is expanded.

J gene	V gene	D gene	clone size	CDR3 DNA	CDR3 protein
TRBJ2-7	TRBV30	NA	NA	TGTGCCTGGAGTGTTCCCGGTCGACGCTACGAGCAGTACTTC	CAWSVPGRRYEQYF
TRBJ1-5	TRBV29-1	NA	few	TGCAGCGTTGGAACAGGGACGAATCAGCCCCAGCATTTT	CSVGTGTNQPQHF
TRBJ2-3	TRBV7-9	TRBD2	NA	TGTGCCAGCAGTCCCGGGACTAGCGGGAGGGCCTCTACAGATACGCAGTATTTT	CASSPGTSGRASTDTQYF
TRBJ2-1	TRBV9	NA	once	TGTGCCAGCAGCGTAGACGGAGGGACCTGGGCAGTCTTC	CASSVDGGTWAVF
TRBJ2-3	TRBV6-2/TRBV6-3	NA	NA	TGTGCCAGCAGTTCCCGGGAGCCAGGCCGCGCAGATACGCAGTATTTT	CASSSREPGRADTQYF
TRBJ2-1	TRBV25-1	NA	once	TGTGCCAGCAGTGAATCGTTGCAGTTGGATGAGCAGTTCTTC	CASSESLQLDEQFF
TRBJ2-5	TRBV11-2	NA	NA	TGTGCCAGCAGCTCAACACAGTACCAAGAGACCCAGTACTTC	CASSSTQYQETQYF
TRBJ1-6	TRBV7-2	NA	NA	TGTGCCAGCAGCCAGACTCCTAATTCACCCCTCCACTTT	CASSQTPNSPLHF
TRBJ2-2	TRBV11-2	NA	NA	TGTGCCAGCAGTCAAACAGGGTACACCGGGGAGCTGTTTTTT	CASSQTGYTGELFF
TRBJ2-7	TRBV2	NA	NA	TGTGCCAGCAGTGTTGGAGTACCCAGCTACGAGCAGTACTTC	CASSVGVPSYEQYF
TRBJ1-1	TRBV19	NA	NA	TGTGCCAGTAGCGTAAATTCGAACACTGAAGCTTTCTTT	CASSVNSNTEAFF
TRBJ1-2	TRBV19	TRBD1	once	TGTGCCAGTCACAACAGGGGCGGCTACACCTTC	CASHNRGGYTF
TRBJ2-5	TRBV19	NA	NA	TGTGCCAGTACCGACCCCGGGAGTCCCCAAGAGACCCAGTACTTC	CASTDPGSPQETQYF
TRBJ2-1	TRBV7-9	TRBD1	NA	TGTGCCAGCAGCTCCCCGGGGACAGGGGTCAATGAGCAGTTCTTC	CASSSPGTGVNEQFF
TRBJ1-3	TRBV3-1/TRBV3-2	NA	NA	TGTGCCAGCAGCCCTTTGTTTCGGGGGCTCCCCTTCCGTTCCTCTGGAAACACCATATATTTT	CASSPLFRGLPFRSSGNTIYF
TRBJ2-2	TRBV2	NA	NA	TGTGCCAGCACCTCGATCTCCGTGGTCCGGACCGGGGAGCTGTTTTTT	CASTSISVVRTGELFF
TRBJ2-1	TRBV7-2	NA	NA	TGTGCCAGCAGCTTACAGCCAATCTCCTACAATGAGCAGTTCTTC	CASSLQPISYNEQFF
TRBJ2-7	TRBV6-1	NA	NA	TGTGCCAGCAGTGATACCAGGTCCTACGAGCAGTACTTC	CASSDTRSYEQYF
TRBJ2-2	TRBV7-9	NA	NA	TGTGCCAGCAGTTACGGACAATATAGACCCGGGGAGCTGTTTTTT	CASSYGQYRPGELFF
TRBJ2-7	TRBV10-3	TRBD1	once	TGTGCCATCAGTGAGCAGGGGGAAATCACCTACGAGCAGTACTTC	CAISEQGEITYEQYF
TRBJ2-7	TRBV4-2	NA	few	TGTGCCAGCAGCCAAGAGTCCTACACTCTCTACGAGCAGTACTTC	CASSQESYTLYEQYF
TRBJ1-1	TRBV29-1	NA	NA	TGCAGCGTTGAGGGATTAGGGGGATCTGAAGCTTTCTTT	CSVEGLGGSEAFF
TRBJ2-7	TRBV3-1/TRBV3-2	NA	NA	TGTGCCAGCAGCCAAGTCTTAAGCAGTTTGTACTTC	CASSQVLSSLYF